This record covers a single TCR beta chain. The same CDR3 arises from other DNA sequences in this sample as well. Under the authors' procedure: For nucleated cells, counts were estimated from reference gene primer amplification. Some clones are missing from TCRdb's copy, which holds only in-frame ones; the method was immunoSEQ multiplex PCR. V, J and clone size are those of that table, while D and trimming were read from the DNA. The data show roughly 32,000 clones, with around 86% seen just once and more than 12% held by the top ten. This sample is part of a study of blood T cell repertoires in COVID-19. Study in general: Material from acute and convalescent COVID-19 was sourced from the United States, Italy and Spain. T cells, B-cell-depleted T cells, or PBMCs provided the cDNA or gDNA that served as material.

The junction had 4 bases not matched to a gene; V was cut back by 1 base and J by 6 bases. The CDR3 is 16 amino acids. Germline V CDR1 and CDR2: LGHDT, YNNKEL (reference sequence). Sequencing was carried out using peripheral blood. The receptor's source is a man in his sixties with active COVID-19. This chain uses TRBV3-1 (or the pseudogene TRBV3-2) with TRBJ2-3, with TRBD2 matching over 13 bases. CDR3 sequence reads: CASSQGTSGRLDTQYF. The DNA of the CDR3 is TGTGCCAGCAGCCAAGGGACTAGCGGGAGACTGGATACGCAGTATTTT.